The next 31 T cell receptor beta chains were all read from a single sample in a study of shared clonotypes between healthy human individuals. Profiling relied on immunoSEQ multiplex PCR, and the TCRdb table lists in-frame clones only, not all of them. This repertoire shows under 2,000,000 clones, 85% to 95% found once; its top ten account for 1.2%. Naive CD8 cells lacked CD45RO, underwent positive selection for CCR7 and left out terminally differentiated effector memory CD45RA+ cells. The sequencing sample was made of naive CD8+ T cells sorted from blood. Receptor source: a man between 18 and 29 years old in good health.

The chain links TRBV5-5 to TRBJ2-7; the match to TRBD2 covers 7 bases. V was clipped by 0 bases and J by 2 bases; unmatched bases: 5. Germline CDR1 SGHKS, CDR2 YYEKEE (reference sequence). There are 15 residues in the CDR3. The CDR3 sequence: CASSLALAEAYEQYF. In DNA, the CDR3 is TGTGCCAGCAGCTTGGCCCTAGCGGAGGCCTACGAGCAGTACTTC.

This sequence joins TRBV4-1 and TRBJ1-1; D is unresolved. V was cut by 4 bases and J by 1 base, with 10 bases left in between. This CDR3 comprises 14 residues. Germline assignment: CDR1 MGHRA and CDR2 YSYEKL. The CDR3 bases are TGCGCCAGCAGCCTTCGGCTGGCGAACACTGAAGCTTTCTTT. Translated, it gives CASSLRLANTEAFF.

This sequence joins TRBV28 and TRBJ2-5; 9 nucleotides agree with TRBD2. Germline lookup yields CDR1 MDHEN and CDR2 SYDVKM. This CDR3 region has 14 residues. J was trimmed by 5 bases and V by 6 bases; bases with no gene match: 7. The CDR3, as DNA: TGTGCCAGCAGCCGACAGCGGGGGGACGAGACCCAGTACTTC. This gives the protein CASSRQRGDETQYF.

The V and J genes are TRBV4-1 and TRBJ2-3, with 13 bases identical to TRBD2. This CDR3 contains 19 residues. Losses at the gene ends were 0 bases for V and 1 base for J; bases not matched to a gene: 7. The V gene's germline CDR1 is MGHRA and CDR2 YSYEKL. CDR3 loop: CASSQDVMGTSGGTDTQYF. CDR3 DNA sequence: TGCGCCAGCAGCCAAGATGTTATGGGGACTAGCGGGGGCACAGATACGCAGTATTTT.

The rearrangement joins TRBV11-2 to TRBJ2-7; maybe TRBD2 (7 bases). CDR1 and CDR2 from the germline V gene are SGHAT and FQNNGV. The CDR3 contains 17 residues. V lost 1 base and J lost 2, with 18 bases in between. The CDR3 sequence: CASSLAGGRGYPYEQYF. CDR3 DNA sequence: TGTGCCAGCAGCTTAGCCGGGGGGCGGGGGTACCCCTACGAGCAGTACTTC.

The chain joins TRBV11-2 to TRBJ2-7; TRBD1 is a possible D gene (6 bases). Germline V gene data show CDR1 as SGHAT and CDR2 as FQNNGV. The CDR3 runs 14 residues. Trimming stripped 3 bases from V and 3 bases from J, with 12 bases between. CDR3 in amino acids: CASSFSRDIYEQYF. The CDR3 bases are TGTGCCAGCAGCTTTAGCCGGGACATCTACGAGCAGTACTTC.

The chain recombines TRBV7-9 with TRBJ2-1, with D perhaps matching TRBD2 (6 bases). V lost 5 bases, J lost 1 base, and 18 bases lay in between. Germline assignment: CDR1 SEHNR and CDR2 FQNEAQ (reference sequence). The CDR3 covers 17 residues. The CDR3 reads CASSTTTRTGSYNEQFF. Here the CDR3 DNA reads TGTGCCAGCAGCACAACGACTAGAACGGGGTCCTACAATGAGCAGTTCTTC.

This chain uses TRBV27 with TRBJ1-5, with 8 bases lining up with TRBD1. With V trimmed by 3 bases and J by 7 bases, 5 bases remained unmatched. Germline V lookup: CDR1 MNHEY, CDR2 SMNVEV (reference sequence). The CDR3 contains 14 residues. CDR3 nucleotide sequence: TGTGCCAGCAGTTTCGGACAGGGTCGGCAGCCCCAGCATTTT. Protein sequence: CASSFGQGRQPQHF.

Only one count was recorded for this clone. The CDR3 loop reads CASSFEGYEQYF. The CDR3 DNA is TGTGCCAGCAGCTTCGAGGGCTACGAGCAGTACTTC. The V gene is TRBV13, the J gene TRBJ2-7; D possibly corresponds to TRBD2 (5 bases). Trimming removed 3 bases from V and 3 bases from J, with 6 bases in between. Germline V gives CDR1 PRHDT, CDR2 FYEKMQ (reference sequence). The CDR3 spans 12 residues.

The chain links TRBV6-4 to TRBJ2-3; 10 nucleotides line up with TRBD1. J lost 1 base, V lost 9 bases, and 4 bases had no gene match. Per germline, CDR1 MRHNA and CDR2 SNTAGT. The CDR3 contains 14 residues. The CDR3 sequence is CASGGTGGTDTQYF. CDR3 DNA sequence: TGTGCCAGTGGCGGGACAGGGGGCACAGATACGCAGTATTTT.

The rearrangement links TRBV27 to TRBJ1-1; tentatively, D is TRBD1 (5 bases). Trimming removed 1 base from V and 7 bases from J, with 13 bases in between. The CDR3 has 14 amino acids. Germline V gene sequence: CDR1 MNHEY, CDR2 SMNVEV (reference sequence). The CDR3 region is CASSLLPGQHEAFF. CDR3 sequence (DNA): TGTGCCAGCAGTTTATTACCAGGGCAGCATGAAGCTTTCTTT.

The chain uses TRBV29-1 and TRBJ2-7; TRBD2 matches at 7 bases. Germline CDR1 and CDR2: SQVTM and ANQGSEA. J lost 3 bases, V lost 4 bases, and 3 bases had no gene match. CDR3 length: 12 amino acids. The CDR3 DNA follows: TGCAGCGTTGTTTGGGGGGGCTACGAGCAGTACTTC. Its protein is CSVVWGGYEQYF.

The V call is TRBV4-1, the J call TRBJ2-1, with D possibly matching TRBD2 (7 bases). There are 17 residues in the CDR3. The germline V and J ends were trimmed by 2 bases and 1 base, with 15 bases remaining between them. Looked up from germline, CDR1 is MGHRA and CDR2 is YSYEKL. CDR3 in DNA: TGCGCCAGCAGCCAACCCCTAGGGGGGGAGTCCTACAATGAGCAGTTCTTC. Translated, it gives CASSQPLGGESYNEQFF.

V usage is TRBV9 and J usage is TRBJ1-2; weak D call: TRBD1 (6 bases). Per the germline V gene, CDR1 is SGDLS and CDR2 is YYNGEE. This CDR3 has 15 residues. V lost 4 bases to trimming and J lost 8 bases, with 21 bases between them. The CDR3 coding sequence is TGTGCCAGCAGCAGTTCAAGAGAGGGGGGTTTAGGCTACACCTTC. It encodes CASSSSREGGLGYTF. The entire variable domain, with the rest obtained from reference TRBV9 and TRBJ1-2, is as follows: DSGVTQTPKHLITATGQRVTLRCSPRSGDLSVYWYQQSLDQGLQFLIQYYNGEERAKGNILERFSAQQFPDLHSELNLSSLELGDSALYFCASSSSREGGLGYTFGSGTRLTVV.

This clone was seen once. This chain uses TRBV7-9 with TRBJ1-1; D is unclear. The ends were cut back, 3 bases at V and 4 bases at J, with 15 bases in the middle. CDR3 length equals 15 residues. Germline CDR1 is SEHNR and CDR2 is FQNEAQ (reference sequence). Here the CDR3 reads CASSFGGPQGTEAFF. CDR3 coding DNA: TGTGCCAGCAGCTTCGGTGGTCCCCAAGGCACTGAAGCTTTCTTT.

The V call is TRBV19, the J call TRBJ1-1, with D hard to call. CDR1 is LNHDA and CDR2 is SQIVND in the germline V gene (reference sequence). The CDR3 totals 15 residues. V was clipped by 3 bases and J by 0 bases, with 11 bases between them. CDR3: CASSIGLGMNTEAFF. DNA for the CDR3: TGTGCCAGTAGTATCGGTCTAGGGATGAACACTGAAGCTTTCTTT.

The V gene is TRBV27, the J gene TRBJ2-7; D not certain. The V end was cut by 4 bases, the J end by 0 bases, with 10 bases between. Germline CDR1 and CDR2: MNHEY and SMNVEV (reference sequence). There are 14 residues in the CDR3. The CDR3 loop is CASSYGSSSYEQYF. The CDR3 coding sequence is TGTGCCAGCAGTTATGGCTCTTCCTCCTACGAGCAGTACTTC.

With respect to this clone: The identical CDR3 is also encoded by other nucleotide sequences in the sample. The CDR3 sequence is CASSLDMDSYNEQFF. The DNA for the CDR3 is TGTGCCAGCAGCTTGGATATGGACAGCTACAATGAGCAGTTCTTC. V gene TRBV5-5 combines with J gene TRBJ2-1; possibly TRBD1 for D (6 bases). The CDR3 runs 15 residues. Between the trimmed V and J ends, which lost 0 bases and 3 bases, there was a span of 10 bases. Germline assignment: CDR1 SGHKS and CDR2 YYEKEE (reference sequence).

The CDR3 spells CASSPPSGPHEQYF. The DNA for the CDR3 is TGTGCCAGCAGCCCCCCGTCGGGGCCCCACGAGCAGTACTTC. The V gene is TRBV5-6, the J gene TRBJ2-7, with D perhaps being TRBD1 or TRBD2 (5 bases each). Trimming left V 4 bases short and J 5 bases short, with 16 bases between. From germline, CDR1 is SGHDT and CDR2 YYEEEE. The CDR3 loop spans 14 amino acids.

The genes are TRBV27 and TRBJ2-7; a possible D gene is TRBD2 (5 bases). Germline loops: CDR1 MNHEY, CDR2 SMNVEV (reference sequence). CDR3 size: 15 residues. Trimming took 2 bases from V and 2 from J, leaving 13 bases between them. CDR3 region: CASSLTAVTTYEQYF. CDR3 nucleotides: TGTGCCAGCAGTTTAACCGCAGTGACTACCTACGAGCAGTACTTC.

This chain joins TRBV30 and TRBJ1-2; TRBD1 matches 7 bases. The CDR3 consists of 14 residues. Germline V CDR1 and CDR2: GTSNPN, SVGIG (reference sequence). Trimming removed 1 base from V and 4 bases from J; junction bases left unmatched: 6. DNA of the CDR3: TGTGCCTGGAGTGACGGACAGGAAGGCTATGGCTACACCTTC. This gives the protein CAWSDGQEGYGYTF.

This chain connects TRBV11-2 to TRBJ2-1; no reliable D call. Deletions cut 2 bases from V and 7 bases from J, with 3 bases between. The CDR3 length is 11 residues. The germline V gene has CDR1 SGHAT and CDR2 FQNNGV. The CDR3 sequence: CASSLWNEQFF. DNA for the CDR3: TGTGCCAGCAGCTTATGGAATGAGCAGTTCTTC.

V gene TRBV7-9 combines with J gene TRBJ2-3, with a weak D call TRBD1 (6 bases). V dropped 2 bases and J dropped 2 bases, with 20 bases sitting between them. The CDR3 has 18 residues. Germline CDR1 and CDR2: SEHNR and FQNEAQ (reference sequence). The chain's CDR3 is CASSLPRSSDRYTDTQYF. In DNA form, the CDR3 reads TGTGCCAGCAGCTTACCGCGATCCTCAGACAGGTACACAGATACGCAGTATTTT.

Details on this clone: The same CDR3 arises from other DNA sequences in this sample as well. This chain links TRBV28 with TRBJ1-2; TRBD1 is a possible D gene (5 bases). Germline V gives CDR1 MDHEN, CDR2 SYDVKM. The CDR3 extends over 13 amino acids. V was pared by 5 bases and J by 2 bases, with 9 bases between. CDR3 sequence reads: CASSPTANYGYTF. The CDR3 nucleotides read TGTGCCAGCAGTCCGACAGCAAACTATGGCTACACCTTC.

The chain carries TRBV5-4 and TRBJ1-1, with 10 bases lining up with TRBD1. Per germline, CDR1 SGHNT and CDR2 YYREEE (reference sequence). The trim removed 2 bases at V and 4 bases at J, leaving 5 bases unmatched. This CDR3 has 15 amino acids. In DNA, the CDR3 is TGTGCCAGCAGCTTAGCGCGGACAGGGGGCACTGAAGCTTTCTTT. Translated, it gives CASSLARTGGTEAFF. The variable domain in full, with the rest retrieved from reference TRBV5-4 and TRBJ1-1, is ETGVTQSPTHLIKTRGQQVTLRCSSQSGHNTVSWYQQALGQGPQFIFQYYREEENGRGNFPPRFSGLQFPNYSSELNVNALELDDSALYLCASSLARTGGTEAFFGQGTRLTVV.

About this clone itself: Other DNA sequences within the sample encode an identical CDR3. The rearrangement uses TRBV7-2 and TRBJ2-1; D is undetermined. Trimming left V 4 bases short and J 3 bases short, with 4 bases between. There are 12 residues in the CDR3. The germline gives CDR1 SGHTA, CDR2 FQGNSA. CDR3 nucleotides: TGTGCCAGCAGCTCACTCTACAATGAGCAGTTCTTC. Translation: CASSSLYNEQFF.

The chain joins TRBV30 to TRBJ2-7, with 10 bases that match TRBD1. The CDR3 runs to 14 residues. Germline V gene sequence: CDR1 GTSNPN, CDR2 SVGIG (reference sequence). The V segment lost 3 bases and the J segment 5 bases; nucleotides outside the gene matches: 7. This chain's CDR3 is CAWSTGTGVHEQYF. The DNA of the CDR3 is TGTGCCTGGAGCACCGGGACAGGGGTCCACGAGCAGTACTTC.

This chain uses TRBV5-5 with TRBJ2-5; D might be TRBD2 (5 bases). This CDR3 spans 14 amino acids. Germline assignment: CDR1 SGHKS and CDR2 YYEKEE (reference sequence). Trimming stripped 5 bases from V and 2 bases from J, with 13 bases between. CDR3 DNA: TGTGCCAGCAGTCCCGAGGGTGGGCAAGAGACCCAGTACTTC. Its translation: CASSPEGGQETQYF.

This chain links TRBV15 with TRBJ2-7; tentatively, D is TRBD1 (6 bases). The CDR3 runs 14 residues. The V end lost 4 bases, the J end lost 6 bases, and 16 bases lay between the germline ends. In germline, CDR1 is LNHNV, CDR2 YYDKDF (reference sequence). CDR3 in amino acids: CATSTGVGPGEQYF. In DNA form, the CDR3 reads TGTGCCACCAGCACAGGGGTTGGCCCAGGCGAGCAGTACTTC. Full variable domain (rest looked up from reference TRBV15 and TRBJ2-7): DAMVIQNPRYQVTQFGKPVTLSCSQTLNHNVMYWYQQKSSQAPKLLFHYYDKDFNNEADTPDNFQSRRPNTSFCFLDIRSPGLGDTAMYLCATSTGVGPGEQYFGPGTRLTVT.

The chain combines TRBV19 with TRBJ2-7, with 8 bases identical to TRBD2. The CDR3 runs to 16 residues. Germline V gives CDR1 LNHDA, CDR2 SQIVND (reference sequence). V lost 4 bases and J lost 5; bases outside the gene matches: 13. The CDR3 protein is CASSSITSGLEDEQYF. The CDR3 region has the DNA TGTGCCAGTAGTAGCATTACCTCGGGACTAGAGGACGAGCAGTACTTC.

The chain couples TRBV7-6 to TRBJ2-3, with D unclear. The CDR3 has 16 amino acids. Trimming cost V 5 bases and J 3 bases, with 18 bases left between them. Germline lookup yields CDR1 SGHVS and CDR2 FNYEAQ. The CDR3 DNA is TGTGCCAGCAGCCACCCGGCCGGCCCGAGGACAGATACGCAGTATTTT. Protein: CASSHPAGPRTDTQYF.